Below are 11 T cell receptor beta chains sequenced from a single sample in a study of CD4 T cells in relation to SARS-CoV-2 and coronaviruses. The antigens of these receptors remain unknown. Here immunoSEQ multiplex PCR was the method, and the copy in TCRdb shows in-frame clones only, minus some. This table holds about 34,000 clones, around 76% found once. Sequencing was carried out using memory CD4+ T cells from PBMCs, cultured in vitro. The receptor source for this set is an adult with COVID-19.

The CDR3 bases are TGTGCCAGCACCCCCAAACCCGGGACAGGGAAGCCGTCGGGGAAGACCCAGTACTTC. Translation: CASTPKPGTGKPSGKTQYF. The rearrangement joins TRBV6-2 or TRBV6-3 to TRBJ2-5; 9 positions match TRBD1. Germline V CDR1 and CDR2: MNHEY, SVGEGT. The CDR3 has 19 residues. The J segment lost 6 bases and the V segment lost 7 bases, leaving 24 bases of the junction unmatched.

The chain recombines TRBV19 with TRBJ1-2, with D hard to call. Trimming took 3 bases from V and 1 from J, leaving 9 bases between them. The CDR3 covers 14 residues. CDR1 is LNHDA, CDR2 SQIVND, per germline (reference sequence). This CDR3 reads CASSIVRINYGYTF. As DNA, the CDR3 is TGTGCCAGTAGTATCGTACGCATTAACTATGGCTACACCTTC.

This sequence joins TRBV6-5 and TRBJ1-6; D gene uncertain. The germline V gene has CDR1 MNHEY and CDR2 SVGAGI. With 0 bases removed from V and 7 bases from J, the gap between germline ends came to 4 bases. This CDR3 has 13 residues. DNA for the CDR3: TGTGCCAGCAGTTACTCGTTAAATTCACCCCTCCACTTT. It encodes CASSYSLNSPLHF.

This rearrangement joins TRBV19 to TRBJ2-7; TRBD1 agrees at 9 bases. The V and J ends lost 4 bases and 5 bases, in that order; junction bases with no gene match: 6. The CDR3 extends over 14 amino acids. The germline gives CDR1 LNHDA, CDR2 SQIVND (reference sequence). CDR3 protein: CASSRGQGIHEQYF. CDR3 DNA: TGTGCCAGTAGTAGGGGACAGGGAATCCACGAGCAGTACTTC. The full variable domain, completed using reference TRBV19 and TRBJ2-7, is DGGITQSPKYLFRKEGQNVTLSCEQNLNHDAMYWYRQDPGQGLRLIYYSQIVNDFQKGDIAEGYSVSREKKESFPLTVTSAQKNPTAFYLCASSRGQGIHEQYFGPGTRLTVT.

The CDR3 reads CASSLRDTYDGYTF. CDR3 DNA: TGTGCCAGCAGCTTACGGGACACGTACGATGGCTACACCTTC. This chain links TRBV7-8 with TRBJ1-2; possibly TRBD1 for D (6 bases). Trimming removed 2 bases from V and 6 bases from J, with 13 bases in between. The CDR3 extends over 14 amino acids. Germline CDR1 and CDR2: SGHVS and FQNEAQ.

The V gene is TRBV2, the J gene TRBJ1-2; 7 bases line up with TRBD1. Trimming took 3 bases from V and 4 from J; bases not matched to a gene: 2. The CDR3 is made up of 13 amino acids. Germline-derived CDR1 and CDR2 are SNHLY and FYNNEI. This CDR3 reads CASSETGTYGYTF. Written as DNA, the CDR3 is TGTGCCAGCAGTGAGACAGGGACCTATGGCTACACCTTC.

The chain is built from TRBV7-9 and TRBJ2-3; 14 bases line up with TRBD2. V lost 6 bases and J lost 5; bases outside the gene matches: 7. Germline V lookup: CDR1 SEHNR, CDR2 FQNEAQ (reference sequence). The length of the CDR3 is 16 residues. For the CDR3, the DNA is TGTGCCAGCAGGACTAGCGGGAGGGGGCGCGGAGATACGCAGTATTTT. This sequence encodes CASRTSGRGRGDTQYF.

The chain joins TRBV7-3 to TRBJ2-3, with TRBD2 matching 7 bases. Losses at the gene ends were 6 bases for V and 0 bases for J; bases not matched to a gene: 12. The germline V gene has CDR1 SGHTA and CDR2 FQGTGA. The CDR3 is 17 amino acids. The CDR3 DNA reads TGTGCCAGCAGACCAGAAGACAAGGGAGGGAGCACAGATACGCAGTATTTT. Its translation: CASRPEDKGGSTDTQYF. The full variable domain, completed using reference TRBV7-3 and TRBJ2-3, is GAGVSQTPSNKVTEKGKYVELRCDPISGHTALYWYRQSLGQGPEFLIYFQGTGAADDSGLPNDRFFAVRPEGSVSTLKIQRTERGDSAVYLCASRPEDKGGSTDTQYFGPGTRLTVL.

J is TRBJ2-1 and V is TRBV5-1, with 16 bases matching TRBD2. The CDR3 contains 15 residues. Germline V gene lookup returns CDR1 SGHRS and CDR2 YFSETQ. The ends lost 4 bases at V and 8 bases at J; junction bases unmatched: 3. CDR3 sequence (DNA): TGCGCCAGCAGCAAGGGACTAGCGGGAGGGTATGAGCAGTTCTTC. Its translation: CASSKGLAGGYEQFF.

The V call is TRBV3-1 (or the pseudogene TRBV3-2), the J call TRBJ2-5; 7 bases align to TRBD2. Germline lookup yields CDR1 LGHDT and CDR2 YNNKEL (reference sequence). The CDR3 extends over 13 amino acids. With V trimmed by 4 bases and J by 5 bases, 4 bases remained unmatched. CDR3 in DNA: TGTGCCAGCAGCCCTCGGCGGGGGGAGACCCAGTACTTC. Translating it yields CASSPRRGETQYF.

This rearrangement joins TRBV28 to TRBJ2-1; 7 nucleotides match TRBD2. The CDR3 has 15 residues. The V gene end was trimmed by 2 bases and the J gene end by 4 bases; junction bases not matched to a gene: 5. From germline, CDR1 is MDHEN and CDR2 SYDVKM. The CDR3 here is CASSLTSAPYNEQFF. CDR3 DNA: TGTGCCAGCAGTTTAACTAGCGCTCCTTACAATGAGCAGTTCTTC.